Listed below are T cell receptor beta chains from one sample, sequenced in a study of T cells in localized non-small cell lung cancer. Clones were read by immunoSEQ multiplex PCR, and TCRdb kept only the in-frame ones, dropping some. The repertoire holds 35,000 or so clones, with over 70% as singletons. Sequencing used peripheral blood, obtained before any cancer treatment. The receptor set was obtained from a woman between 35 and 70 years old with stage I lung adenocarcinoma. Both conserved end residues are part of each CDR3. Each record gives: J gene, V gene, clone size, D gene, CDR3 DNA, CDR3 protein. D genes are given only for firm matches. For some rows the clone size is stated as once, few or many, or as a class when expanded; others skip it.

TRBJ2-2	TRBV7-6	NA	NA	TGTGCCAGCAGATTCGACACGGGCGGGACCGGGGAGCTGTTTTTT	CASRFDTGGTGELFF
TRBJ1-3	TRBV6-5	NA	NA	TGTGCCAGCAGTTCGGTTGGAAACACCATATATTTT	CASSSVGNTIYF
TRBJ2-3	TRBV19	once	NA	TGTGCCAGTAGTATTCAGGGGTTGACAGATACGCAGTATTTT	CASSIQGLTDTQYF
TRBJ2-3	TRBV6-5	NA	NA	TGTGCCAGCAGTTACGCGGGTGAGGGTACAGATACGCAGTATTTT	CASSYAGEGTDTQYF
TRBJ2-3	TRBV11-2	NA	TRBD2	TGTGCCAGCAGCTTAGGGGTAGCGGGAGGATCCGCAGATACGCAGTATTTT	CASSLGVAGGSADTQYF
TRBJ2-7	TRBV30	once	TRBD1	TGTGCCTGGAGGCGGGACAGGGGGTCCGGGGGCGGGCAGTACTTC	CAWRRDRGSGGGQYF
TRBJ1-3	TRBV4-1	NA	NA	TGCGCCAGCAGCCTTTTGACCGAACAACCTCCCTCTCGGCCTGGAAACACCATATATTTT	CASSLLTEQPPSRPGNTIYF
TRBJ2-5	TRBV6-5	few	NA	TGTGCCAGCAGGCTAGATCGGGCCCAGGGGACCCAGTACTTC	CASRLDRAQGTQYF
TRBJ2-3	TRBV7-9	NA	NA	TGTGCCAGCAGCCCCCAAGGGACTGAGGTGGATACGCAGTATTTT	CASSPQGTEVDTQYF
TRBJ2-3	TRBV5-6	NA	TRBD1	TGTGCCAGCAGCAACCGGGACAGGGTAGCAGATACGCAGTATTTT	CASSNRDRVADTQYF
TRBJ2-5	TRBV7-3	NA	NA	TGTGCCAGCTCCTCCGGGGGCTGGGAGACCCAGTACTTC	CASSSGGWETQYF
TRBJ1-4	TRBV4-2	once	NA	TGTGCCAGCAGCCAAGATAGAACAGGGCCCCTTGAAAAACTGTTTTTT	CASSQDRTGPLEKLFF
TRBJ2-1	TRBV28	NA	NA	TGTGCCAGCAGTTTGGGGGCGAACAATGAGCAGTTCTTC	CASSLGANNEQFF
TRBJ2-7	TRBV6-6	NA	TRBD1	TGTGCCAGCATCCGGGACAGGGGACACTACGAGCAGTACTTC	CASIRDRGHYEQYF
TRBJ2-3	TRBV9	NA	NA	TGTGCCAGCAGCCCCCCAGGGGCAGATACGCAGTATTTT	CASSPPGADTQYF
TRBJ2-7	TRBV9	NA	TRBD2	TGTGCCAGCAGCGTTATTAGCGGGAGTAACGAGCAGTACTTC	CASSVISGSNEQYF
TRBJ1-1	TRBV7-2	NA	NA	TGTGCCAGCAGCTTTGACAGACAGAACACTGAAGCTTTCTTT	CASSFDRQNTEAFF
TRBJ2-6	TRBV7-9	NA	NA	TGTGCCAGCAGCTTAGCGGGGGCAGGTCCTGGGGCCAACGTCCTGACTTTC	CASSLAGAGPGANVLTF
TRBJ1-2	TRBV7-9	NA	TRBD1	TGTGCCAGCAGCGAACAGGGGGCGCAGAACTATGGCTACACCTTC	CASSEQGAQNYGYTF
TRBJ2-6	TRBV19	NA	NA	TGTGCCAGTAAATCAGGGGACTCTGGGGCCAACGTCCTGACTTTC	CASKSGDSGANVLTF
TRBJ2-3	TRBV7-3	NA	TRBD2	TGTGCCAGCAGCTTTGGTCTAGCGGGAGAGGGGGTCGATACGCAGTATTTT	CASSFGLAGEGVDTQYF
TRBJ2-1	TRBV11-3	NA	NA	TGTGCCAGCAGCTCGGAGTATGGTGAGCAGTTCTTC	CASSSEYGEQFF
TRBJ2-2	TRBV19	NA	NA	TGTGCCACTACTGAGGGGCCCCTGAACACCGGGGAGCTGTTTTTT	CATTEGPLNTGELFF
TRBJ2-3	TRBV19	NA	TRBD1	TGTGCCAGTAGTATCCAGGGGGCGCGGAGCCACACAGATACGCAGTATTTT	CASSIQGARSHTDTQYF
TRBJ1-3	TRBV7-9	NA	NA	TGTGCCAGCAGCTTGCGGCAGATAAGCTCTGGAAACACCATATATTTT	CASSLRQISSGNTIYF
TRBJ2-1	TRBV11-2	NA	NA	TGTGCCAGCAGCTGGGGGCCAGGAGTTACTGAGCAGTTCTTC	CASSWGPGVTEQFF
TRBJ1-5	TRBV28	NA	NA	TGTGCCAGCAGTTCCATCCAGGGCGGCAATCAGCCCCAGCATTTT	CASSSIQGGNQPQHF
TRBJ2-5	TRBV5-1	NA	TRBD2	TGCGCCAGCGTGGGACTAGCGGGAGAAGAGACCCAGTACTTC	CASVGLAGEETQYF
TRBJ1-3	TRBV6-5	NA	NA	TGTGCCAGCAGCCCCCCGGGACAACGGGGAAACACCATATATTTT	CASSPPGQRGNTIYF
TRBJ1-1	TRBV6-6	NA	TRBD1	TGTGCCAGCAGTTTGGGGACAGGGGTGACTGAAGCTTTCTTT	CASSLGTGVTEAFF
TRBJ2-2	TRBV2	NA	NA	TGTGCCAGCAGAATCGCGGGTTGGGGGAGAGGGGTAACCGGGGAGCTGTTTTTT	CASRIAGWGRGVTGELFF
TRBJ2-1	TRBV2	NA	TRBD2	TGTGCCAGCGGCAGACTAGCGGGGGCCTACAATGAGCAGTTCTTC	CASGRLAGAYNEQFF
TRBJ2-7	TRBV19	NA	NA	TGTGCCAGTAGTATAAGATACAGATCCTACGAGCAGTACTTC	CASSIRYRSYEQYF
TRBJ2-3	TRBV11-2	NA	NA	TGTGCCAGCAGCTTATCCTTTGGGGGAGCCTCGCAGTATTTT	CASSLSFGGASQYF
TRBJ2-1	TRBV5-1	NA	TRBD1	TGCGCCAGCAGCAGAGCCGGGACAGCTTCAAACAATGAGCAGTTCTTC	CASSRAGTASNNEQFF
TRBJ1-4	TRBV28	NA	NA	TGTGCCAGCAGTTTGTACAGGCTCCGTGCAACTAATGAAAAACTGTTTTTT	CASSLYRLRATNEKLFF
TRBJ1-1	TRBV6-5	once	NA	TGTGCCAGCAGTTACTCGACGGGGCGCGCTGTAACTGAAGCTTTCTTT	CASSYSTGRAVTEAFF
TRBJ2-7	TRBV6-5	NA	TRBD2	TGTGCCAGCAGTCCTAGCGGCCTAAAGAGTCCGTACTTC	CASSPSGLKSPYF
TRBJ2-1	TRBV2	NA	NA	TGTGCCACCCGTGTTGGCTATGAGCAGTTCTTC	CATRVGYEQFF
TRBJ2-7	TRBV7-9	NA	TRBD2	TGTGCCAGCAGCTTAGTAGCGGGGCAGCCCGAGCAGTACTTC	CASSLVAGQPEQYF
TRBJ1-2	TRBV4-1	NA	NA	TGCGCCAGCAGCCAAGGAGACTATGGCTACACCTTC	CASSQGDYGYTF
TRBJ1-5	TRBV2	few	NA	TGTGCCAGCAGTGTCGAATATCAGCCCCAGCATTTT	CASSVEYQPQHF
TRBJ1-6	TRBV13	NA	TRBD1	TGTGCCAGCAGCTTGGGACAGGCAGAACTTTCACCCCTCCACTTT	CASSLGQAELSPLHF
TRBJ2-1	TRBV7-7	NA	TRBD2	TGTGCTAGCAGCTTAAGCTCTAGCGGGAGTAACAATGAGCAGTTCTTC	CASSLSSSGSNNEQFF
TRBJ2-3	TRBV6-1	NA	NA	TGTGCCAGCGGCCCCCCCCTCCGGCATACGCAGTATTTT	CASGPPLRHTQYF
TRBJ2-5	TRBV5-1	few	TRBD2	TGCGCCAGCAGCGGGGGGACTAGCCTACAAGAGACCCAGTACTTC	CASSGGTSLQETQYF
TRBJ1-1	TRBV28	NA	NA	TGTGCCAGCAGTGGTTACACTGAAGCTTTCTTT	CASSGYTEAFF
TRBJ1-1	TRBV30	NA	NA	TGTGCCTGGACCGGGGGGTGGAACACTGAAGCTTTCTTT	CAWTGGWNTEAFF
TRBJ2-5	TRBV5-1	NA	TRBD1	TGCGCCAGCAGCGGGACAGGAAACCCTCAAGAGACCCAGTACTTC	CASSGTGNPQETQYF
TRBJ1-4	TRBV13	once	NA	TGTGCCAGCAGCTTGCCCTCGGCGGACGAAAAACTGTTTTTT	CASSLPSADEKLFF
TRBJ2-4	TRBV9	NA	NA	TGTGCCAGCAGCGCTGGGAGTGGCGTGGTGAACATTCAGTACTTC	CASSAGSGVVNIQYF
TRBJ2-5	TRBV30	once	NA	TGTGCCTGGAATACAGGGTCAGAGACCCAGTACTTC	CAWNTGSETQYF
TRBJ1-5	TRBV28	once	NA	TGTGCCAGCAGTCCCGGACCCTCTCATCCGCCCCAGCATTTT	CASSPGPSHPPQHF